Described below is a single T cell receptor beta chain sequence and its context. Its specificity is unknown. Researchers isolated at least 7 million PBMCs per sample. The entry originates in a study of blood T cells in healthy people across ages. Study findings and constraints: Strong correlation was found linking TCR beta diversity to naive T cell percentage.

The authors ran a second PCR of roughly 6 to 12 cycles using a sample-barcoded 5' primer and a J-beta primer mix. Using its own MiXCR run on the 5' RACE reads, TCRdb lists one record per CDR3 protein. Of about 1.8 million distinct CDR3 sequences listed, less than 50% were seen once; the top ten hold 2% to 2.5%. The length of the CDR3 is 14 residues. The V end was cut by 7 bases, the J end by 2 bases, with 15 bases between. Germline assignment: CDR1 SGDLS and CDR2 YYNGEE. The origin of this receptor is a woman aged 40 to 50 in good health. The chain employs TRBV9 and TRBJ1-2; TRBD1 might be the D (5 bases). The sequencing sample was made of blood. CDR3 residues: CASGLAGPNYGYTF. The CDR3, as DNA: TGTGCCAGCGGTTTGGCGGGACCAAACTATGGCTACACCTTC.